Below are 7 T cell receptor delta chains sequenced from a single sample in a study of Vδ1+ human thymocytes. Whole-study findings and limits: Thymic TRG and TRD repertoires appeared highly polyclonal.

Their antigens remain unidentified. RNA was extracted from the cells and then reverse transcribed. Multiplex PCR used pooled V-gene forward primers and a constant-region reverse primer to amplify CDR3s. TCRdb redid clone calling on the multiplex PCR reads using CATT. In the table there are over 65,000 delta-chain clones, about 38% of which are singletons. Input material: Vdelta1+ gamma-delta thymocytes from the thymus. Subset described: FACS-sorted CD3+ TCRalphabeta- TCRVdelta1+ TCRVdelta2- thymocytes. The receptors derive from a boy younger than two who had congenital heart surgery.

The chain recombines TRDV1 with TRDJ1; D uncertain. The CDR3 totals 15 residues. V shed 1 base and J shed 1 base, with 10 bases lying between them. The germline gives CDR1 TSWWSYY, CDR2 QGS. The CDR3 nucleotides read TGTGCTCTTGGGGAACCCGTTGCCCCCACCGATAAACTCATCTTT. Residues: CALGEPVAPTDKLIF.

This sequence joins TRDV1 and TRDJ1, with TRDD3 identical over 8 bases. Losses at the gene ends were 9 bases for V and 4 bases for J; bases not matched to a gene: 25. The CDR3 is 19 amino acids. Germline-derived CDR1 and CDR2 are TSWWSYY and QGS. CDR3 protein: CALTLKTPPRGYSVDKLIF. CDR3 nucleotides: TGTGCTCTCACTTTAAAAACCCCGCCGCGGGGATACAGTGTCGATAAACTCATCTTT.

This rearrangement joins TRDV1 to TRDJ1; 8 bases agree with TRDD3. J gave up 3 bases and V 4 bases, and 16 bases lay outside the gene matches. CDR3 size: 18 residues. The germline gives CDR1 TSWWSYY, CDR2 QGS. CDR3 protein: CALGVSSRWGILADKLIF. DNA of the CDR3: TGTGCTCTTGGGGTCAGTTCGAGGTGGGGGATTCTCGCCGATAAACTCATCTTT.

On this clone: Its ends do not fully match the called genes, so a read error is possible. The V and J genes are TRDV1 and TRDJ1; 13 bases match TRDD3. This CDR3 comprises 18 residues. CDR1 is TSWWSYY and CDR2 is QGS in the germline V gene. The CDR3 here is CAPGELHTGGYGTDKLIF. The DNA of the CDR3 is TGTGCTCCTGGGGAACTTCACACTGGGGGATACGGAACCGATAAACTCATCTTT.

This clone turned up a few times. The V gene is TRDV1, the J gene TRDJ1; 7 bases are shared with TRDD3. The trim removed 3 bases at V and 0 bases at J, leaving 22 bases unmatched. Germline V gene data show CDR1 as TSWWSYY and CDR2 as QGS. The CDR3 spans 21 residues. CDR3 residues: CALGDLNQGDPYPKYTDKLIF. The CDR3 nucleotides are TGTGCTCTTGGGGACTTAAACCAGGGGGATCCCTATCCCAAGTACACCGATAAACTCATCTTT.

This clone has only a few counts. The genes are TRDV1 and TRDJ1; D unclear. This CDR3 region has 14 residues. Trimming took off 1 base at V and 3 bases at J, with 9 bases between the two ends. Germline-derived CDR1 and CDR2 are TSWWSYY and QGS. CDR3 nucleotide sequence: TGTGCTCTTGGGGAACCTAGGAGGGCCGATAAACTCATCTTT. The encoded protein is CALGEPRRADKLIF.

There are a few counts of this clone. The rearrangement joins TRDV1 to TRDJ1, with TRDD3 as a possible D gene (6 bases). The V end lost 0 bases, the J end lost 0 bases, and 17 bases lay between the germline ends. Germline lookup yields CDR1 TSWWSYY and CDR2 QGS. There are 18 residues in the CDR3. CDR3 nucleotides: TGTGCTCTTGGGGAACTCGATTATCTGGGGCCCTACACCGATAAACTCATCTTT. Protein: CALGELDYLGPYTDKLIF.